This T cell receptor beta chain comes out of a study of glioma-infiltrating T cells. The CDR3 has 15 amino acids. V dropped 5 bases and J dropped 6; count of bases not matched to a gene: 7. The germline V gene has CDR1 SEHNR and CDR2 FQNEAQ (reference sequence). Using RNA template, CDR3s of TCR alpha and beta were amplified with iRepertoire arm-PCR. TCRdb analysed the multiplex PCR reads with MiXCR anew, one entry per CDR3 protein. The data contain roughly 350,000 distinct CDR3 sequences, 41% of them singletons. The specimen sequenced was glioma tissue, nonneoplastic brain tissue, or PBMCs (not recorded which). This sequence originates from a human donor with low-grade glioma or glioblastoma, undergoing nonglioma brain surgery, or in good health (not recorded which). The chain is built from TRBV7-9 and TRBJ2-1, with 10 nucleotides matching TRBD1. The CDR3 reads CASSLGQGLLNEQFF. In DNA form, the CDR3 reads TGTGCCAGCAGCCTGGGACAGGGGTTGCTCAATGAGCAGTTCTTC. The full variable domain, in which reference TRBV7-9 and TRBJ2-1 provide the parts outside the CDR3, is DTGVSQNPRHKITKRGQNVTFRCDPISEHNRLYWYRQTLGQGPEFLTYFQNEAQLEKSRLLSDRFSAERPKGSFSTLEIQRTEQGDSAMYLCASSLGQGLLNEQFFGPGTRLTVL.